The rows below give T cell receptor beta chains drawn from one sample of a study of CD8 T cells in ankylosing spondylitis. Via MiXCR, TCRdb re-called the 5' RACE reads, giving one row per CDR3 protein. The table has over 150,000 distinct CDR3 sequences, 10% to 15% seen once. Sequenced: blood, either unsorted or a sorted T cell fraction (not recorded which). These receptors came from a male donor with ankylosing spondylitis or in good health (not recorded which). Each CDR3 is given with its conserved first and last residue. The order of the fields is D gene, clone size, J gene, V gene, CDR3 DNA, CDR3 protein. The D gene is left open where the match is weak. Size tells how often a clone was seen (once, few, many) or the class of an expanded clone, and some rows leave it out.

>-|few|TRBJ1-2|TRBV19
TGTGCCAGTACCCTGGGAGGATTTGGCTACACCTTC
CASTLGGFGYTF
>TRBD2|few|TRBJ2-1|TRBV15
TGTGCCACCAGCGGGACTAGCGGAGGCTACAATGAGCAGTTCTTC
CATSGTSGGYNEQFF
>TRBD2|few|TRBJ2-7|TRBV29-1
TGCAGCGTTGAGGGTGGCGGGGGGGCCTACGAGCAGTACTTC
CSVEGGGGAYEQYF
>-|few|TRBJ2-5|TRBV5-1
TGCGCCAGCAGCTTGTCTATTCCCGCTGAGACCCAGTACTTC
CASSLSIPAETQYF
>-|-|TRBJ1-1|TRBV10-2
TGCGCCAGCACCCCGGGACCGAACACTGAAGCTTTCTTT
CASTPGPNTEAFF
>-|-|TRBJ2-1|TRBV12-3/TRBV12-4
TGTGCCAGCAGTCCCCCCGGGGGAATCTACAATGAGCAGTTCTTC
CASSPPGGIYNEQFF
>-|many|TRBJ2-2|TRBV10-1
TGCGCCAGCAGCTCGGGACATACGAACACCGGGGAGCTGTTTTTT
CASSSGHTNTGELFF
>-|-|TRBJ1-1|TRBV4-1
TGCGCCAGCAGCCAGTTTACAGGATATCATAACACTGAAGCTTTCTTT
CASSQFTGYHNTEAFF
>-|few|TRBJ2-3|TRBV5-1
TGCGCCAGCAGCTTGGAGGTAGGCGCCACAGATACGCAGTATTTT
CASSLEVGATDTQYF
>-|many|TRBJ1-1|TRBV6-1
TGTGCCAGCGCCCCGTCCTGGAACACTGAAGCTTTCTTT
CASAPSWNTEAFF
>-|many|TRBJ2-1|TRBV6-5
TGTGCCAGCCGTCCCCACCAAGGGTCCTACAATGAGCAGTTCTTC
CASRPHQGSYNEQFF
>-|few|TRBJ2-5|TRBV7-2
TGTGCCAGCAGCTTAGTGGATCTTGCGGAGACCCAGTACTTC
CASSLVDLAETQYF
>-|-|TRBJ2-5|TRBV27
TGTGCCAGCATCCTACCGTTAGAGATCCAGTACTTC
CASILPLEIQYF
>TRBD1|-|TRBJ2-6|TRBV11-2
TGTGCCAGCAGCGTGACAGGGATACTCCTCTCTGGGGCCAACGTCCTGACTTTC
CASSVTGILLSGANVLTF
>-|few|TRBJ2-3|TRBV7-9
TGTGCCAGCAGCTCGCTGAAGGGCGGGAATAGCACAGATACGCAGTATTTT
CASSSLKGGNSTDTQYF
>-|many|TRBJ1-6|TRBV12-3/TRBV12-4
TGTGCCAGCACCGAGGGCGGGGGTACTTCACCCCTCCACTTT
CASTEGGGTSPLHF
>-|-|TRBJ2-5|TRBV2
TGTGCCAGCAGTCCCTTCGGGGGGCTCCAAGAGACCCAGTACTTC
CASSPFGGLQETQYF
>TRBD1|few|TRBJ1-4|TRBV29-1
TGCAGCGTTGAACTGGGACAGGGGAATGAAAAACTGTTTTTT
CSVELGQGNEKLFF
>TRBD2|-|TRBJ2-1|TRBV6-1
TGTGCCAGCAGGGGGACTAGCGGGCCCAAGAGCTCCTACAATGAGCAGTTCTTC
CASRGTSGPKSSYNEQFF
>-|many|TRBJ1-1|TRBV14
TGTGCCAGCAGCCCCTGGGGAGCCCCCCGGGCTGAAGCTTTCTTT
CASSPWGAPRAEAFF
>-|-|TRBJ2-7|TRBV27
TGTGCCAGCAGTCAATGGCACAGGAGAGCCTACGAGCAGTACTTC
CASSQWHRRAYEQYF
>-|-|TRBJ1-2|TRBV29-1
TGCAGCGTTGTAGTAGGGGCTGGCTACACCTTC
CSVVVGAGYTF
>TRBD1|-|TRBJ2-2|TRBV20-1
TGCAGTGCTAGAATAGGGACAGGGATCGGGGAGCTGTTTTTT
CSARIGTGIGELFF
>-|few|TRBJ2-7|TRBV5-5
TGTGCCAGCAGCGTTGGGACCGGAGGGGGTAACGAGCAGTACTTC
CASSVGTGGGNEQYF
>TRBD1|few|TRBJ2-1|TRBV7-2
TGTGCCAGCAGCCCCGGGACAGGGGGCATCTCCCACAATGAGCAGTTCTTC
CASSPGTGGISHNEQFF
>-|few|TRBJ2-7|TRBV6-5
TGTGCCAGCAGTTACTGGGCCACGACAAGCGAGCAGTACTTC
CASSYWATTSEQYF
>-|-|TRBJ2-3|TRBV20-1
TGCAGTGCTATAGGACAGTCCCTATTTGAGCAGTATTTT
CSAIGQSLFEQYF
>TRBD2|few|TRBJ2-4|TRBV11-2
TGTGCCAGCAGCTCCCTGTGGCCGGGGACTAGTCGGAACATTCAGTACTTC
CASSSLWPGTSRNIQYF
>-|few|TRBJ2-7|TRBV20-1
TGCAGTGCCCCGGTGGGGTACGAGCAGTACTTC
CSAPVGYEQYF
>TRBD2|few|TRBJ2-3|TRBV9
TGTGCCAGCAGCCCTTGGACTAGCGGGGGCAGGAGCACAGATACGCAGTATTTT
CASSPWTSGGRSTDTQYF
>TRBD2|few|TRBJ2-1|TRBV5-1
TGCGCCAGCAGCGGAAAGACTAGCGGGGTTTCCAATGAGCAGTTCTTC
CASSGKTSGVSNEQFF
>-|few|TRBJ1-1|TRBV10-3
TGTGCCATCAGTGCGTTGTCCCGAACACCGACTCTGGGGCACACTGAAGCTTTCTTT
CAISALSRTPTLGHTEAFF